The T cell receptor (beta chain) described here comes from a study of T cells in Graves' hyperthyroidism and ophthalmopathy. General observations from the study: Separating ophthalmopathy from stable hyperthyroidism was achieved by a 13 V-J model. For ophthalmopathy, model prediction preceded onset by a median about 6.4 months.

Under 3 months was the duration of disease in ophthalmopathy patients, who also had a Clinical Activity Score of at least 3 and a NOSPECS grade of at least 4. Remarks on this clonotype: As yet, its antigen is unknown.

TCR beta CDR3 regions were amplified from RNA. First-round RT-PCR of the TCR CDR3 relied on the HTBI primer set. Each CDR3 protein is one row after TCRdb ran MiXCR on the multiplex PCR reads. The sample yields 660,000 or so distinct CDR3 sequences, roughly 20% seen once. This clonotype was sampled from a man aged 30 to 45 with Graves' ophthalmopathy. Sequenced input: blood.

This CDR3 is CAVTGTGGNNEQFF. The DNA for the CDR3 is TGTGCCGTCACCGGGACAGGGGGGAACAATGAGCAGTTCTTC. The rearrangement uses TRBV6-1 and TRBJ2-1, with 11 positions matching TRBD1. The V segment lost 11 bases and the J segment 5 bases; nucleotides outside the gene matches: 8. The CDR3 length is 14 residues. Germline V gives CDR1 MNHNS, CDR2 SASEGT.